These T cell receptor beta chains were read from a single sample in a study of blood T cell repertoires in COVID-19. The table came from immunoSEQ multiplex PCR; TCRdb's copy has only in-frame clones and leaves some out. The repertoire holds 250,000 to 350,000 clones, with around 90% as singletons. Specimen: peripheral blood. The receptors derive from a woman younger than 45 with COVID-19, enrolled during active disease. Each CDR3 is given with its conserved first and last residue. The D gene is left open where the match is weak. Where a row states a size, it is once, few, many or the class of an expanded clone; other rows omit it.

J gene	clone size	D gene	V gene	CDR3 DNA	CDR3 protein
TRBJ2-1	NA	NA	TRBV24-1	TGTGCCACCAGTGATTTGATTCTTCCGATGCGGTTCTTC	CATSDLILPMRFF
TRBJ2-4	once	NA	TRBV7-8	TGTGCCAGCAGCTTACTGAGCGGGACAACCGCCAAAAACATTCAGTACTTC	CASSLLSGTTAKNIQYF
TRBJ1-4	once	TRBD1	TRBV24-1	TGTGCCACCAGCTCCGGGACAGGGGGGACTAATGAAAAACTGTTTTTT	CATSSGTGGTNEKLFF
TRBJ2-5	NA	TRBD1	TRBV19	TGTGCCAGTAGCCAACAGGGGGGCCAAGAGACCCAGTACTTC	CASSQQGGQETQYF
TRBJ2-7	few	NA	TRBV5-6	TGTGCCAGCAGCCCCGCTGGAGGACTTCCCTACGAGCAGTACTTC	CASSPAGGLPYEQYF
TRBJ2-3	NA	TRBD1	TRBV20-1	TGCAGTGCTAACAGGGGAGATACGCAGTATTTT	CSANRGDTQYF
TRBJ2-1	NA	NA	TRBV7-2	TGTGCCAGCAGCTTATTCAGGGGCGGTGAGCAGTTCTTC	CASSLFRGGEQFF
TRBJ1-2	NA	TRBD1	TRBV7-9	TGTGCCAGCAGCCCGAACCGGGACAGCTATGGCTACACCTTC	CASSPNRDSYGYTF
TRBJ2-7	once	TRBD1	TRBV27	TGTGCCAGCGGGGACAGATACTACGAGCAGTACTTC	CASGDRYYEQYF
TRBJ1-2	NA	TRBD1	TRBV27	TGTGCCAGCAGACCGGGACAGTACTATGGCTACACCTTC	CASRPGQYYGYTF
TRBJ1-1	NA	NA	TRBV7-9	TGTGCCAGCAGCACATCAGGGCACACTGAAGCTTTCTTT	CASSTSGHTEAFF
TRBJ2-7	NA	TRBD2	TRBV9	TGTGCCAGCAGCTCCCGACTAGCGGGAACCCTATACGAGCAGTACTTC	CASSSRLAGTLYEQYF
TRBJ1-6	once	TRBD1	TRBV28	TGTGCCAGCAGTTCCGGGACAGCCAATTCACCCCTCCACTTT	CASSSGTANSPLHF
TRBJ1-2	NA	TRBD1	TRBV9	TGTGCCAGCAGCGTCCGCAGGGGGAATCTTGACTATGGCTACACCTTC	CASSVRRGNLDYGYTF
TRBJ2-7	many	TRBD2	TRBV5-5	TGTGCCAGCAGCCCGGGACTACCGGACGAGCAGTACTTC	CASSPGLPDEQYF
TRBJ2-7	NA	TRBD2	TRBV2	TGTGCCAGCAGTCGACTAGCGGGAGCTCTCGAGCAGTACTTC	CASSRLAGALEQYF
TRBJ2-1	NA	NA	TRBV7-3	TGTGCCAGCAGCGGACAAGTGGGCGGTGAGCAGTTCTTC	CASSGQVGGEQFF
TRBJ2-7	NA	NA	TRBV2	TGTGCCAGCAGTTGCGACGCCGGGACTTCATGCTCCTACGAGCAGTACTTC	CASSCDAGTSCSYEQYF
TRBJ2-5	NA	TRBD1	TRBV7-3	TGTGCCAGCAGCTACGACAGGGGAGAGACCCAGTACTTC	CASSYDRGETQYF
TRBJ2-7	NA	NA	TRBV5-4	TGTGCCAGCAGCCCCGGGTTAGCCTACGAGCAGTACTTC	CASSPGLAYEQYF
TRBJ1-4	once	TRBD1	TRBV4-1	TGCGCCAGCAGGCGGACAGGGCCTAATGAAAAACTGTTTTTT	CASRRTGPNEKLFF
TRBJ1-5	NA	NA	TRBV2	TGTGCCAGCAGTGAGAGTCAGCTAGGATCCCAGCATTTT	CASSESQLGSQHF
TRBJ1-2	NA	TRBD1	TRBV12-5	TGTGCTAGTGGTTTGGCGGACAGGGGTAACTATGGCTACACCTTC	CASGLADRGNYGYTF
TRBJ2-7	NA	TRBD2	TRBV7-2	TGTGCCAGCAGCCCTCCACCTTTCACTAGCGGTGAGGACTCCTACGAGCAGTACTTC	CASSPPPFTSGEDSYEQYF
TRBJ2-6	NA	NA	TRBV3-1/TRBV3-2	TGTGCCAGCAGCCAAGGAGATGGGAGAGGGTCTGGGGCCAACGTCCTGACTTTC	CASSQGDGRGSGANVLTF
TRBJ2-7	NA	TRBD2	TRBV6-5	TGTGCCAGCAGTCGCGGGGTAGCGGGGTCCTACGGGCAGTACTTC	CASSRGVAGSYGQYF
TRBJ2-3	NA	TRBD2	TRBV9	TGTGCCAGCAGCGTAGTTCTAGCGGGAGGCCCAGATACGCAGTATTTT	CASSVVLAGGPDTQYF
TRBJ1-2	NA	NA	TRBV4-1	TGCGCCAGCAGCCAAACTCTGAACTATGGCTACACCTTC	CASSQTLNYGYTF
TRBJ1-5	once	TRBD1	TRBV10-1	TGCGCCAGCAATGACAGGGCCGGGCAGCCCCAGCATTTT	CASNDRAGQPQHF
TRBJ2-4	NA	NA	TRBV5-1	TGCGCCAGCAGCCCGGAAACAGGTAGCAGAAACATTCAGTACTTC	CASSPETGSRNIQYF
TRBJ1-2	NA	NA	TRBV11-2	TGTGCCAGCAGCTTAGATACGGACTATGGCTACACCTTC	CASSLDTDYGYTF
TRBJ1-5	few	TRBD1	TRBV2	TGTGCCAGCACCTCGGACAGGGGCGGCAATCAGCCCCAGCATTTT	CASTSDRGGNQPQHF
TRBJ2-7	NA	TRBD2	TRBV5-6	TGTGCCAGCAGCTGGCTAGCGGGAGATAAGTACGAGCAGTACTTC	CASSWLAGDKYEQYF
TRBJ1-2	NA	NA	TRBV30	TGTGCCTGGGGGAGGTACTATGGCTACACCTTC	CAWGRYYGYTF
TRBJ2-7	NA	TRBD2	TRBV2	TGTGCCAGTTCAGTGGTACTAGCGGGAGGCGAGCAGTACTTC	CASSVVLAGGEQYF
TRBJ1-3	NA	TRBD1	TRBV6-5	TGTGCCAGCAGTACCTCCAGGGGGAACACCATATATTTT	CASSTSRGNTIYF
TRBJ2-3	NA	NA	TRBV10-3	TGTGCCATCAGATTCAGGGCTAGCACAGATACGCAGTATTTT	CAIRFRASTDTQYF
TRBJ1-1	NA	NA	TRBV30	TGTGCCTGGAGGTCGACAGCTAGGAACACTGAAGCTTTCTTT	CAWRSTARNTEAFF